Detailed here is one T cell receptor beta chain. The antigen is unknown. These data are taken from a study of blood T cells in healthy people across ages. Regarding the study as a whole: Total diversity from one million sequenced T cells was likely underestimated. A strong correlation was seen between TCR beta diversity and naive T cell percentage.

This CDR3 is built from 16 residues. The germline V gene has CDR1 DFQATT and CDR2 SNEGSKA (reference sequence). V was trimmed by 0 bases and J by 6 bases, leaving 18 bases between them. A second PCR, run for about 7 to 11 cycles, used a sample-barcoded 5' primer plus a J-beta primer mix. The template-switch adaptor, which had 12 random nucleotides, put a tag on each cDNA molecule. TCRdb re-analysed the 5' RACE reads in MiXCR, keeping a single row per CDR3 protein. The data contain about 640,000 distinct CDR3 sequences, 40% to 45% of them singletons. Sequencing was done on a sample of blood. The chain couples TRBV20-1 to TRBJ1-5, with D perhaps matching TRBD1 (6 bases). The source is an elderly man in good health. The CDR3 DNA is TGCAGTGCTAGAGAACCTAAACAGGGTGTAGCTCAGCCCCAGCATTTT. It yields the protein CSAREPKQGVAQPQHF.